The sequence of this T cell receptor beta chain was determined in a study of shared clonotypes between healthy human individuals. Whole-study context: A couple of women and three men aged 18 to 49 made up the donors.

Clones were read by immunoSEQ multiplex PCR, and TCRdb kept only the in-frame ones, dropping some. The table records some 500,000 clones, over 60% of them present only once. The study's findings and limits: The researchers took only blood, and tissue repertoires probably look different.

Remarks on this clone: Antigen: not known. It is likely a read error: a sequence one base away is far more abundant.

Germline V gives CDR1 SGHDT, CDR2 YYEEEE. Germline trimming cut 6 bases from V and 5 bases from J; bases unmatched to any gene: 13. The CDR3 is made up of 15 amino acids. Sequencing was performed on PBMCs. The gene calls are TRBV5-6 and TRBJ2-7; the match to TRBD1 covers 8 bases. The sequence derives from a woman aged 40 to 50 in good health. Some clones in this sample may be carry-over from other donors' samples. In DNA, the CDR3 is TGTGCCAGCATCCTGGCGGGACAGGCCCGGGACGAGCAGTACTTC. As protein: CASILAGQARDEQYF.